This T cell receptor beta chain was obtained from a study of T-cell reconstitution after alpha-beta-depleted transplantation in children. Unique molecular identifiers were incorporated when the TCRbeta library was constructed. TCRdb processed the PCR reads anew with MiXCR; each CDR3 protein has one entry. Here the sample spans around 370,000 distinct CDR3 sequences, around 15% being singletons. This clonotype was detected many times. This CDR3 has 13 residues. Deletions cut 0 bases from V and 3 bases from J, with 3 bases between. The germline V gene encodes CDR1 MNHEY and CDR2 SVGAGI. The specimen was PBMCs, mostly from graft donor cells, collected 360 days after TCRalphabeta/CD19-depleted stem cell transplant. The V call is TRBV6-5, the J call TRBJ1-5, with D hard to call. This clonotype was obtained from a male patient under 10 years old who had a stem cell transplant for acute lymphoblastic leukemia, so the T cells may come from the graft donor. In DNA form, the CDR3 reads TGTGCCAGCAGTTACTCCCACAATCAGCCCCAGCATTTT. Protein sequence: CASSYSHNQPQHF.